Below, 13 T cell receptor beta chains from the same sample are listed, as sequenced in a study of shared clonotypes between healthy human individuals. Sequencing was performed with immunoSEQ multiplex PCR; in TCRdb, only in-frame clones are kept and a portion is missing. The sample has roughly 2 million clones, 90% to 97% seen once; the top ten hold 0.1% to 0.15%. The sample was naive CD4+ T cells sorted from blood. The subset here: CD45RA+ positively selected. The receptor set was obtained from a man aged 18 to 30 in good health.

The gene calls are TRBV6-7 and TRBJ1-5; D ambiguous. TRBV6-7 is assigned to the ORF class and has an uncertain function. V dropped 7 bases and J dropped 6 bases, with 10 bases sitting between them. The CDR3 spans 12 residues. CDR3 residues: CASTRASQPQHF. CDR3 sequence (DNA): TGTGCCAGCACGAGGGCTAGTCAGCCCCAGCATTTT.

The chain has TRBV28 and TRBJ1-3; D call uncertain. In germline, CDR1 is MDHEN, CDR2 SYDVKM. Between the trimmed V and J ends, which lost 8 bases and 0 bases, there was a span of 17 bases. The CDR3 loop spans 16 amino acids. The CDR3 DNA reads as TGTGCCAGCGGTCAAGCCGGACGGATCTCTGGAAACACCATATATTTT. Its protein is CASGQAGRISGNTIYF.

The V and J genes are TRBV9 and TRBJ1-6, with a weak D call TRBD1 (5 bases). The V gene lost 4 bases and the J gene lost 13 bases, with 15 bases spanning the gap. This CDR3 is built from 13 residues. CDR1 SGDLS and CDR2 YYNGEE come from the germline V gene. The chain's CDR3 is CASSPSPGRPLHF. The CDR3 nucleotides are TGTGCCAGCAGCCCGAGCCCAGGGAGGCCCCTCCACTTT.

This chain's CDR3 is CASSPPGANYGYTF. As DNA, the CDR3 is TGTGCCAGCAGCCCTCCGGGGGCTAACTATGGCTACACCTTC. The genes are TRBV5-8 and TRBJ1-2; D might be TRBD1 (5 bases). Trimming left V 4 bases short and J 0 bases short, with 10 bases between. Germline values: CDR1 SGHTS, CDR2 YDEGEE. The CDR3 totals 14 residues.

This chain links TRBV9 with TRBJ1-2; D is unclear. V lost 0 bases, J lost 3 bases, and 6 bases lay in between. Germline lookup yields CDR1 SGDLS and CDR2 YYNGEE. This CDR3 region has 13 residues. The CDR3 bases are TGTGCCAGCAGCGTAGATCGGTACTATGGCTACACCTTC. This encodes CASSVDRYYGYTF.

V is TRBV29-1 and J is TRBJ1-1, with D possibly TRBD1 on 6 matching bases. Between the trimmed V and J ends, which lost 3 bases and 3 bases, there was a span of 17 bases. This CDR3 is built from 15 residues. The germline gives CDR1 SQVTM, CDR2 ANQGSEA. This chain's CDR3 is CSVDGYAGAYTEAFF. The CDR3 nucleotides read TGCAGCGTTGACGGCTATGCAGGGGCCTACACTGAAGCTTTCTTT.

The chain joins TRBV11-2 to TRBJ1-3, with D possibly TRBD1 on 5 matching bases. The germline V gene encodes CDR1 SGHAT and CDR2 FQNNGV. The CDR3 is made up of 18 amino acids. Between the trimmed V and J ends, which lost 1 base and 3 bases, there was a span of 19 bases. The CDR3: CASSLVPSDSRIGNTIYF. CDR3 nucleotides: TGTGCCAGCAGCTTAGTACCCTCCGACAGTCGCATTGGAAACACCATATATTTT.

The gene calls are TRBV4-2 and TRBJ2-1, with 10 bases lining up with TRBD1. This CDR3 contains 14 residues. Germline CDR1 LGHNA, CDR2 YNFKEQ. V was pared by 5 bases and J by 5 bases, with 3 bases of the junction left unmatched. The CDR3 loop is CASSKDRGDNEQFF. The CDR3 nucleotides read TGTGCCAGCAGCAAGGACAGGGGGGACAATGAGCAGTTCTTC.

J is TRBJ2-7 and V is TRBV18, with D possibly being TRBD2 (5 bases). With 6 bases removed from V and 7 bases from J, the gap between germline ends came to 22 bases. The germline V gene encodes CDR1 KGHSH and CDR2 LQKENI. This CDR3 spans 15 amino acids. The DNA for the CDR3 is TGTGCCAGCTCGCTCCAAGCGGAACCTCTGGGGGAGCAGTACTTC. This encodes CASSLQAEPLGEQYF.

About this clone itself: Other DNA sequences in the sample encode the same CDR3. This chain uses TRBV10-3 with TRBJ2-7; D perhaps matches TRBD2 (6 bases). Trimming took 6 bases from V and 7 from J, leaving 10 bases between them. The V gene's germline CDR1 is ENHRY and CDR2 SYGVKD. The CDR3 has 11 residues. CDR3 nucleotides: TGTGCCATCAGCGGGGGTGGGGAGCAGTACTTC. Protein: CAISGGGEQYF.

The rearrangement joins TRBV2 to TRBJ2-7; TRBD2 matches 11 bases. CDR1 and CDR2 (germline): SNHLY, FYNNEI. Trimming cost V 4 bases and J 5 bases; bases outside gene matches: 7. CDR3 length: 15 amino acids. The CDR3 sequence is CASSAFTSGRNEQYF. CDR3 bases: TGTGCCAGCAGTGCTTTCACTAGCGGGAGAAACGAGCAGTACTTC. Full variable domain (remainder filled in from reference TRBV2 and TRBJ2-7): EPEVTQTPSHQVTQMGQEVILRCVPISNHLYFYWYRQILGQKVEFLVSFYNNEISEKSEIFDDQFSVERPDGSNFTLKIRSTKLEDSAMYFCASSAFTSGRNEQYFGPGTRLTVT.

V usage is TRBV19 and J usage is TRBJ1-2; 8 nucleotides agree with TRBD1. The V gene's germline CDR1 is LNHDA and CDR2 SQIVND (reference sequence). The CDR3 runs to 16 residues. Losses at the gene ends were 5 bases for V and 5 bases for J; bases not matched to a gene: 13. This CDR3 reads CASSYLGQATVYGYTF. The CDR3 nucleotides read TGTGCCAGTAGTTACCTGGGACAGGCCACGGTATATGGCTACACCTTC.

The rearrangement joins TRBV4-1 to TRBJ1-3; TRBD1 matches 7 bases. The length of the CDR3 is 16 residues. Germline V gene sequence: CDR1 MGHRA, CDR2 YSYEKL. V dropped 4 bases and J dropped 1; count of bases not matched to a gene: 7. DNA for the CDR3: TGCGCCAGCAGCCTTTCCACAGGGGTTTCTGGAAACACCATATATTTT. It yields the protein CASSLSTGVSGNTIYF.